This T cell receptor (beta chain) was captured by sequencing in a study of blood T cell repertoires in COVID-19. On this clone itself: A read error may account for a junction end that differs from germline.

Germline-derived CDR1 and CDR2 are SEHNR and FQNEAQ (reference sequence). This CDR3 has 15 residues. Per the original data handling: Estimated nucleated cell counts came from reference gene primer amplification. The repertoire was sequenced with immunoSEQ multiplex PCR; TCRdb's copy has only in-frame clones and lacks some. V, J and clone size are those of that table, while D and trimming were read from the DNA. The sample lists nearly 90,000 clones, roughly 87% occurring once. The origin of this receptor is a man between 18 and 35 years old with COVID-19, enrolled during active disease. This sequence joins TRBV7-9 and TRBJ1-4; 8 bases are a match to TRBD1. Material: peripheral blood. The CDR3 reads CASSSTTTGDEKLLF. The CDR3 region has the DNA TGTGCCAGCAGCTCGACCACGACAGGGGATGAAAAACTGCTTTTT.